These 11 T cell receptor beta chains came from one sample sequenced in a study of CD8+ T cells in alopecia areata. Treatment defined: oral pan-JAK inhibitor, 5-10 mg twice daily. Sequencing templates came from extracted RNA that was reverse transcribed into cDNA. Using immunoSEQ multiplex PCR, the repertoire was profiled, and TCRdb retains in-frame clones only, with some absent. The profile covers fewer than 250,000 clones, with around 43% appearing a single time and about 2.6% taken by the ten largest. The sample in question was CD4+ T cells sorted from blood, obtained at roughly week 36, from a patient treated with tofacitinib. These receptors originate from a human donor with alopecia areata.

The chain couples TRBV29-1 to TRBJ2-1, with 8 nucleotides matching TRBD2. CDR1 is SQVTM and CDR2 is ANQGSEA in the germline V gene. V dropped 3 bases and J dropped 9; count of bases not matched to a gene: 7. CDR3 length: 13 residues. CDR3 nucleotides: TGCAGCGTTGATGTCGGCGGGGGGACTGAGCAGTTCTTC. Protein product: CSVDVGGGTEQFF.

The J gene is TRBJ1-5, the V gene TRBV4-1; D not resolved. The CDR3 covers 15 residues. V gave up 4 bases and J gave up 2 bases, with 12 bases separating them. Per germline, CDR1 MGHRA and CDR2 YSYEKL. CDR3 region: CASSLAGAGNQPQHF. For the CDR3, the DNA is TGCGCCAGCAGCCTGGCGGGTGCGGGCAATCAGCCCCAGCATTTT.

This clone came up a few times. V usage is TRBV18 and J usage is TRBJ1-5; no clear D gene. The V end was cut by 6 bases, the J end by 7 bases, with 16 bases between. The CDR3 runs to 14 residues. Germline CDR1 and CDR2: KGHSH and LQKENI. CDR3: CASSDATVGQPQHF. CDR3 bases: TGTGCCAGCTCGGATGCCACCGTGGGGCAGCCCCAGCATTTT.

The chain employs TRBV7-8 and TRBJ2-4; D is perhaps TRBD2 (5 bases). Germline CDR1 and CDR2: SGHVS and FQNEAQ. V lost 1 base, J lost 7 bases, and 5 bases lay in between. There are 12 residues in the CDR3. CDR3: CASSLGGNIQYF. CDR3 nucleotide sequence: TGTGCCAGCAGCTTAGGCGGGAACATTCAGTACTTC.

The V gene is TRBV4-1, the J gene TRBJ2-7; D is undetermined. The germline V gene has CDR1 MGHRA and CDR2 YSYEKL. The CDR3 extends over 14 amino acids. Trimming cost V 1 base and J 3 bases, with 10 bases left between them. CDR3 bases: TGCGCCAGCAGCCAAGTCACCGTAGGCTACGAGCAGTACTTC. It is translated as CASSQVTVGYEQYF.

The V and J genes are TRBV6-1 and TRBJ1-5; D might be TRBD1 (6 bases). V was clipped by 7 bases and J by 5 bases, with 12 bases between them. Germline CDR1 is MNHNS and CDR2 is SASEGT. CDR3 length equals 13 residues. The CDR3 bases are TGTGCCAGCACGAGGCAGGGGCATCAGCCCCAGCATTTT. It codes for CASTRQGHQPQHF.

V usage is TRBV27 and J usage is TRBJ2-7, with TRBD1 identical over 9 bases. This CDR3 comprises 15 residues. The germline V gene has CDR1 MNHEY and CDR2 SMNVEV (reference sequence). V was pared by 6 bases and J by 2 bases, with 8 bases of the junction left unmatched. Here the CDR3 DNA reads TGTGCCAGCAGCACACTCCGGGACAGGGCCTACGAGCAGTACTTC. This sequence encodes CASSTLRDRAYEQYF.

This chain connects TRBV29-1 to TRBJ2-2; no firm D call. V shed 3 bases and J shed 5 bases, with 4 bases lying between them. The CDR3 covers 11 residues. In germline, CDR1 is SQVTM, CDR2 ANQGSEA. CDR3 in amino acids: CSVEGTGELFF. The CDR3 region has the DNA TGCAGCGTTGAGGGGACCGGGGAGCTGTTTTTT.

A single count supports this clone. The CDR3 loop is CASKQGTGDQPQHF. For the CDR3, the DNA is TGCGCCAGCAAACAAGGGACAGGGGATCAGCCCCAGCATTTT. The J gene is TRBJ1-5, the V gene TRBV5-1, with 10 nucleotides matching TRBD1. Germline values: CDR1 SGHRS, CDR2 YFSETQ. The CDR3 is made up of 14 amino acids. V gave up 6 bases and J gave up 5 bases; unmatched junction bases: 5.

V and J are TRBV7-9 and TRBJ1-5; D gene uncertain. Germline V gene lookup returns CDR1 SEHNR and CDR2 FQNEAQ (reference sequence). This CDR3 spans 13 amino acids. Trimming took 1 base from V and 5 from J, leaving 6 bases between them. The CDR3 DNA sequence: TGTGCCAGCAGCTTAGATTCCGATCAGCCCCAGCATTTT. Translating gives CASSLDSDQPQHF.

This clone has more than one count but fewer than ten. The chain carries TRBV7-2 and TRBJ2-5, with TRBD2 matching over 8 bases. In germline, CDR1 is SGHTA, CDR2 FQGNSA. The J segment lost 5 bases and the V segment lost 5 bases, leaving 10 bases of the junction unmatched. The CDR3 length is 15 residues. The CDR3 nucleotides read TGTGCCAGCAGCCCAGGGACTAGTCGGCGGGAGACCCAGTACTTC. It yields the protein CASSPGTSRRETQYF.